This T cell receptor (beta chain) comes out of a study of T cell responses to AZD1222 COVID-19 vaccine. Germline loops: CDR1 MNHNS, CDR2 SASEGT. The CDR3 runs 16 residues. Trimming removed 4 bases at V and 2 bases at J, with 18 bases between. Note on this clone: The antigen remains undetermined.

Sequencing was performed with immunoSEQ multiplex PCR; in TCRdb, only in-frame clones are kept and a portion is missing. The data hold 140,000 to 150,000 clones, with about 94% observed a single time. Overall study findings and caveats: Repertoires in all cases were sampled only once the peak T cell response had passed. Clonal diversity was possibly underestimated, and white British individuals and females predominated among donors. Two AZD1222 doses significantly raised spike-specific TCR breadth and depth over controls. Reportedly, nearly half the spike-specific TCRs target unmutated variant regions.

The specimen was peripheral blood, collected on day 0 of AZD1222 vaccination. The V and J genes are TRBV6-1 and TRBJ2-7; the D call may be TRBD1 or TRBD2 (5 bases each). The TCR originated in an adult in good health. Written as DNA, the CDR3 is TGTGCCAGCAGTGCGTCGAGGGGCAGTAGCACCTACGAGCAGTACTTC. As protein: CASSASRGSSTYEQYF.